This T cell receptor beta chain was retrieved from a study of T cell responses to AZD1222 COVID-19 vaccine. Per the germline V gene, CDR1 is SGHRS and CDR2 is YFSETQ. CDR3 size: 15 residues. This clone has just one count. The germline gene is not matched at one end of the junction; a read error may be the cause. Libraries were prepared by immunoSEQ multiplex PCR; TCRdb keeps only in-frame clonotypes and omits some of them. The sample includes approximately 100,000 clones, more than 75% of them seen just once. This clonotype was sampled from an adult who received the AZD1222 COVID-19 vaccine. J is TRBJ2-3 and V is TRBV5-1; weak D call: TRBD2 (6 bases). The sequencing here drew on peripheral blood, taken 28 days after the second AZD1222 dose. CDR3 in DNA: TGCGCCAGCAGTTTGGGACTCTTTAGCACAGATACGCAGTATTTT. The encoded protein is CASSLGLFSTDTQYF.